This T cell receptor (beta chain) originates from a study of T cells after yellow fever vaccination. Notes on the study in general: Abundant bulk-population clonotypes could contaminate the FACS-sorted repertoires. Clonotypes shared by both compartments, CD4 and CD8, made up a small share.

Regarding this clonotype: Antigen unknown.

Researchers made TCR cDNA using 5'RACE template switching, and this step added a universal primer site and UMIs. TCRdb fed the 5' RACE reads into MiXCR, producing one record per CDR3 protein. The sample consists of roughly 340,000 distinct CDR3 sequences, about 4% of them appearing once. Trimming at V came to 7 bases and at J to 2 bases, leaving 8 bases not matched to a gene. Per germline, CDR1 MNHEY and CDR2 SMNVEV (reference sequence). The CDR3 totals 15 residues. The sequence came from a man aged 18-30 years who received the YFV17D yellow fever vaccine. The rearrangement uses TRBV27 and TRBJ2-3; 8 bases map to TRBD1. Sequences were derived from PBMCs, sampled 5 days after the yellow fever booster vaccination. The CDR3 sequence: CASNLAGGNTDTQYF. Here the CDR3 DNA reads TGTGCCAGCAATCTTGCAGGGGGCAACACAGATACGCAGTATTTT.